Presented here are 19 T cell receptor beta chains from one specimen sequenced in a study of patients and donors after allogeneic stem cell transplantation. A single record per CDR3 protein comes from TCRdb applying MiXCR to the RT-PCR reads. The table shows fewer than 180,000 distinct CDR3 sequences, with 30% to 45% occurring only once. The source material was blood, either unsorted or a sorted T cell fraction (not recorded which). The receptors here all came from a human donor who was either an allogeneic HSCT recipient or a stem cell or donor lymphocyte infusion donor (not recorded which). It is not recorded whose cells these are; they may come from a transplant donor.

The chain has TRBV6-6 and TRBJ2-3, with D unresolved. V dropped 2 bases and J dropped 6 bases, with 9 bases sitting between them. The CDR3 covers 13 residues. Germline V gene data show CDR1 as MNHNY and CDR2 as SVGAGI (reference sequence). The CDR3, as DNA: TGTGCCAGCAGTTACAGTCTCCGGGATACGCAGTATTTT. It specifies CASSYSLRDTQYF.

This chain links TRBV27 with TRBJ1-1; D gene uncertain. CDR3 length: 15 amino acids. The ends were cut back, 1 base at V and 5 bases at J, with 14 bases in the middle. Germline V gene lookup returns CDR1 MNHEY and CDR2 SMNVEV (reference sequence). CDR3 DNA sequence: TGTGCCAGCAGTTTATTCCGAGCTGGGAGTACTGAAGCTTTCTTT. It codes for CASSLFRAGSTEAFF.

The chain has TRBV3-1 and TRBJ1-1, with D perhaps matching TRBD1 (5 bases). The CDR3 runs to 15 residues. The germline CDR1 and CDR2 sequences are LGHDT and YNNKEL (reference sequence). V lost 7 bases and J 1 base, leaving 16 bases between the germline ends. CDR3 amino acids: CASTSTRGQNTEAFF. DNA of the CDR3: TGTGCCAGCACCTCAACGCGAGGACAGAACACTGAAGCTTTCTTT.

The chain is built from TRBV7-4 and TRBJ2-2; 10 bases match TRBD1. J gave up 3 bases and V 5 bases, and 6 bases lay outside the gene matches. Germline V CDR1 and CDR2: SGHVT, SQSDAQ. The CDR3 has 16 residues. CDR3 amino acids: CASSRRTGGDTGELFF. Written as DNA, the CDR3 is TGTGCCAGCAGCCGCCGGACAGGGGGTGACACCGGGGAGCTGTTTTTT. The variable domain in full, with the rest retrieved from reference TRBV7-4 and TRBJ2-2, is GAGVSQSPRYKVAKRGRDVALRCDSISGHVTLYWYRQTLGQGSEVLTYSQSDAQRDKSGRPSGRFSAERPERSVSTLKIQRTEQGDSAVYLCASSRRTGGDTGELFFGEGSRLTVL.

This chain connects TRBV20-1 to TRBJ2-3; tentative D call: TRBD2 (7 bases). The CDR3 spans 15 residues. V lost 6 bases, J lost 10 bases, and 26 bases lay in between. Germline-derived CDR1 and CDR2 are DFQATT and SNEGSKA (reference sequence). The CDR3 loop is CSAPSRRGPLMAQYF. Here the CDR3 DNA reads TGCAGTGCGCCCTCTCGGCGGGGGCCCCTCATGGCGCAGTATTTT.

This clonotype appeared many times. V gene TRBV5-1 combines with J gene TRBJ1-1; D is perhaps TRBD1 (6 bases). Trimming stripped 0 bases from V and 5 bases from J, with 8 bases between. This CDR3 comprises 13 residues. The germline V gene encodes CDR1 SGHRS and CDR2 YFSETQ. The CDR3 bases are TGCGCCAGCAGCTTGGAAGGGGGAACTGAAGCTTTCTTT. Amino acid sequence: CASSLEGGTEAFF.

The chain links TRBV20-1 to TRBJ2-2; unclear D gene. Trimming stripped 8 bases from V and 7 bases from J, with 11 bases between. Germline CDR1 and CDR2: DFQATT and SNEGSKA (reference sequence). The CDR3 sequence is 11 residues long. The CDR3 DNA is TGCAGTTCCTCCTCGGGCGGGGAGCTGTTTTTT. It specifies CSSSSGGELFF.

The rearrangement uses TRBV4-3 and TRBJ2-1, with 8 bases fitting TRBD1. The CDR3 extends over 17 amino acids. The V gene end was trimmed by 4 bases and the J gene end by 6 bases; junction bases not matched to a gene: 14. CDR1 LGHNA and CDR2 YSLEER come from the germline V gene. The CDR3 region has the DNA TGCGCCAGCAGCCGATCTCTCCGGACAGGGATACTCAATGAGCAGTTCTTC. This codes for CASSRSLRTGILNEQFF.

This chain uses TRBV7-2 with TRBJ2-2; D gene ambiguous. In germline, CDR1 is SGHTA, CDR2 FQGNSA. There are 12 residues in the CDR3. The V end was cut by 5 bases, the J end by 7 bases, with 8 bases between. The CDR3 loop reads CASSPELGELFF. CDR3 coding DNA: TGTGCCAGCAGCCCAGAGCTCGGGGAGCTGTTTTTT.

This clonotype was detected a few times. The J gene is TRBJ1-5, the V gene TRBV6-1; TRBD1 might be the D (6 bases). Germline CDR1 MNHNS, CDR2 SASEGT. The V gene lost 7 bases and the J gene lost 2 bases, with 9 bases spanning the gap. The CDR3 runs to 13 residues. The CDR3 coding sequence is TGTGCCAGCACTCACAGGGGCAATCAGCCCCAGCATTTT. Its translation is CASTHRGNQPQHF.

CDR3 loop: CASSLRQGAREQYV. CDR3 coding DNA: TGTGCCAGCAGCTTGCGGCAGGGGGCGAGAGAGCAGTACGTC. V gene TRBV5-6 combines with J gene TRBJ2-7; 8 nucleotides align to TRBD1. Per the germline V gene, CDR1 is SGHDT and CDR2 is YYEEEE. CDR3 length equals 14 residues. The V and J ends lost 1 base and 7 bases, in that order; junction bases with no gene match: 7.

This clonotype was observed a few times. The rearrangement joins TRBV28 to TRBJ1-1; D unclear. The CDR3 consists of 13 residues. Germline assignment: CDR1 MDHEN and CDR2 SYDVKM. V dropped 4 bases and J dropped 3 bases, with 9 bases sitting between them. CDR3 in DNA: TGTGCCAGCAGTTCAGGTCAGGACACTGAAGCTTTCTTT. It yields the protein CASSSGQDTEAFF.

Written as DNA, the CDR3 is TGTGCCAGCAGCCCGGACTTCACCGGGGAGCTGTTTTTT. Its protein is CASSPDFTGELFF. The chain joins TRBV3-1 to TRBJ2-2, with D possibly matching TRBD2 (5 bases). CDR1 and CDR2 (germline): LGHDT, YNNKEL (reference sequence). This CDR3 is built from 13 residues. The V and J ends lost 4 bases and 4 bases respectively, with 7 bases between them.

This clonotype has only a few counts. CDR3 sequence: CSAREVNYGYTF. DNA for the CDR3: TGCAGTGCTAGAGAGGTTAACTATGGCTACACCTTC. This chain links TRBV20-1 with TRBJ1-2, with unresolved D. CDR1 and CDR2 (germline): DFQATT, SNEGSKA (reference sequence). Between the trimmed V and J ends, which lost 0 bases and 1 base, there was a span of 3 bases. CDR3 length: 12 amino acids.

This sequence joins TRBV5-1 and TRBJ2-1; D is ambiguous. From germline, CDR1 is SGHRS and CDR2 YFSETQ. The CDR3 covers 16 residues. Trimming cost V 3 bases and J 9 bases, with 22 bases left between them. The chain's CDR3 is CASSSSTRSGGGEQFF. The DNA of the CDR3 is TGCGCCAGCAGCTCCTCGACACGGTCAGGTGGTGGTGAGCAGTTCTTC.

The CDR3 bases are TGTGCCACCAGTGATTACAGGAGAATGAACACTGAAGCTTTCTTT. As protein: CATSDYRRMNTEAFF. The chain joins TRBV24-1 to TRBJ1-1, with D maybe TRBD1 (5 bases). With 2 bases removed from V and 0 bases from J, the gap between germline ends came to 9 bases. Germline-derived CDR1 and CDR2 are KGHDR and SFDVKD. The CDR3 consists of 15 residues.

This clonotype turned up a few times. The chain links TRBV12-3 or TRBV12-4 to TRBJ2-2, with TRBD1 matching over 7 bases. The junction had 14 bases not matched to a gene; V was cut back by 7 bases and J by 3 bases. This CDR3 has 17 amino acids. The CDR3 protein is CASTLIPGQSDTGELFF. CDR3 DNA: TGTGCCAGCACCTTGATCCCGGGACAGAGTGACACCGGGGAGCTGTTTTTT.

The chain employs TRBV12-3 or TRBV12-4 and TRBJ1-2; D call uncertain. Trimming took 6 bases from V and 5 from J, leaving 10 bases between them. The CDR3 consists of 12 residues. The CDR3 protein is CASSLARYGYTF. The CDR3 bases are TGTGCCAGCAGCCTAGCGAGATATGGCTACACCTTC.

This clonotype was picked up a small number of times. The chain employs TRBV6-5 and TRBJ1-4; 8 bases agree with TRBD1. The CDR3 has 15 amino acids. Germline V gene data show CDR1 as MNHEY and CDR2 as SVGAGI. The J segment lost 13 bases and the V segment lost 2 bases, leaving 12 bases of the junction unmatched. The CDR3 here is CASSYLAGGGGRLFF. As DNA, the CDR3 is TGTGCCAGCAGTTACCTGGCAGGGGGCGGTGGGAGACTGTTTTTT.